This TCR beta chain was sequenced during a study of T cell responses to AZD1222 COVID-19 vaccine (dated by TCRdb to 2020 to 2022). With regard to the full study: TCR sequencing was performed for 230 to 250 trial participants, of whom 200 to 210 were given two doses of AZD1222 and some 26 were given two doses of MenACWY control vaccine. Trial participants were enrolled by age into subgroups of 18-55, 56-69 and 70-plus years, and about 150, 27 and 61 TCR-sequenced participants, respectively, were included in these subgroups.

Comments on this clone: Its antigen specificity is not known. Per-base qualities were not stored, and no clone one base away is much larger.

The CDR3 regions of human TCRbeta chains were analyzed by immunosequencing. Processing in the source paper ran as follows. TCRs in the repertoires were matched against a reference library of SARS-CoV-2-specific TCRs that had been generated with the MIRA antigen-specificity platform. Breadth meant the fraction of unique TCRs that were SARS-CoV-2-associated, whereas depth meant the fraction of total T cells that were SARS-CoV-2-associated. Using the MIRA data, each spike-specific TCR was mapped to the spike region that the TCR reacts to and placed in a CD4 or CD8 class. Log10-transformed breadth and depth values were compared by one-way ANOVA with Sidak's multiple comparisons tests. TCRdb took this table from immuneACCESS and kept in-frame rearrangements with V and J called. Such tables lack part of the clones; where checked against another copy, unresolved V genes explain under half of the gap, and the rest is unexplained. V and J calls and clone size are given by that table; D and trimming were obtained from the DNA. Within this sample are fewer than 120,000 clones, with 70% to 90% of them counted one time only. The ten most abundant clones make up more than 14% of the sample.

Including the terminal cysteine and phenylalanine, the CDR3 comprises 14 residues. Only the CDR3 part of the read is kept: 42 bases, read in frame from the first base. Based on the germline V gene, the CDR1 and CDR2 sequences are SGHRS and YFSETQ. The V end loses 3 bases and the J end loses 8 bases, and a stretch of 14 bases separates them. The investigation overall reported the following: Because no day 14 peak-response samples were available, the repertoires could be characterized only after the peak T cell response. Vaccine-associated CD4 TCRs spanned the whole spike protein, with dominant responses in regions 160-218 and 743-854. Conclusions about previously exposed vaccinees are limited, since just five or six AZD1222 recipients were seropositive for SARS-CoV-2 at baseline. Nearly half of unique spike-specific TCRs reportedly recognized epitopes outside regions mutated in the B.1.351 and B.1.1.7 variants. Most participants were white British and females outnumbered males, and the authors suggested that clonal diversity may have been underestimated. In the small 56-69-year group, the increase in depth fell short of significance, most likely because of low power. Spike-specific TCR breadth and depth rose significantly after two AZD1222 doses compared with day 0 and with MenACWY recipients.

The time point label, read with the paper, signifies: about 28 days (+/-7) after the second vaccine dose. AZD1222 recipients whose second dose came at about 4 weeks and those whose second dose came at about 12 weeks were combined into one group, since spike-specific TCR depth and breadth did not differ between the two schedules. Samples from vaccinated people were obtained from the UK trials COV001 and COV002, which included a single-blind randomized controlled phase 2/3 trial of AZD1222 (ChAdOx1 nCoV-19) in healthy adults. For TCRbeta chain sequencing, PBMC samples were collected from trial participants at day 0 and at day 28 after the second dose.

This TCR came from an adult who received the AZD1222 COVID-19 vaccine. Sequenced material: peripheral blood, taken 28 days after the second AZD1222 dose. The chain employs TRBV5-1 and TRBJ1-4; TRBD1 is a weak D gene call, 5 bases matching. Here the CDR3 is given as CASSSGLSWEKLFF. The DNA sequence reads TGCGCCAGCAGCTCGGGACTAAGTTGGGAAAAACTGTTTTTT.